A single sample gave rise to the 17 T cell receptor beta chains below, sequenced in a study of cytomegalovirus exposure and HLA in healthy donors (dated by TCRdb to the late 2010s). Libraries were prepared through the immunoSEQ multiplex PCR assay. For the multiplex PCR, a mixture combining 60 forward primers for TCR Vbeta segments and 13 reverse primers for TCR Jbeta segments was used. TCRdb re-hosts the immuneACCESS table, in-frame sequences only. Its copies lack some clones; in the studies checked, an unresolved V gene accounts for under half of them, and the cause for the rest is not known. This sample gives under 150,000 clones in total; roughly four fifths of them show up just once. Less than 4% of the sample is taken by the ten largest. Sequenced material: PBMCs. The receptors come from a man younger than 40 in good health and CMV-seronegative.

The CDR3 loop is CASSLQAGYNSPLHF. The CDR3 DNA sequence: TGTGCCAGCAGCTTACAGGCAGGGTATAATTCACCCCTCCACTTT. This chain joins TRBV7-2 and TRBJ1-6; perhaps TRBD1 as D (5 bases). CDR3 length: 15 residues. Looked up from germline, CDR1 is SGHTA and CDR2 is FQGNSA. Deletions cut 2 bases from V and 4 bases from J, with 9 bases between.

In its sample, this clone was seen once. The chain couples TRBV5-1 to TRBJ2-3, with 8 nucleotides matching TRBD2. Germline V CDR1 and CDR2: SGHRS, YFSETQ. Trimming took 1 base from V and 2 from J; bases not matched to a gene: 3. This CDR3 comprises 15 residues. The CDR3 bases are TGCGCCAGCAGCTTGTTTAGCGGGGACACAGATACGCAGTATTTT. It yields the protein CASSLFSGDTDTQYF.

This chain connects TRBV10-3 to TRBJ2-1, with 7 bases identical to TRBD2. The V and J ends lost 2 bases and 4 bases, in that order; junction bases with no gene match: 11. Germline CDR1 reads ENHRY; CDR2 reads SYGVKD. The CDR3 contains 17 residues. The CDR3 coding sequence is TGTGCCATCAGTGAGCCCCCCCCGGGACTACTTTACAATGAGCAGTTCTTC. This translates into CAISEPPPGLLYNEQFF.

This clone was observed once. The rearrangement joins TRBV28 to TRBJ2-7; D is possibly TRBD1 (5 bases). V lost 6 bases to trimming and J lost 0 bases, with 12 bases between them. The CDR3 is 14 amino acids. Germline loops: CDR1 MDHEN, CDR2 SYDVKM. The CDR3 loop is CASRGETRSYEQYF. CDR3 bases: TGTGCCAGCAGAGGGGAAACACGCTCCTACGAGCAGTACTTC.

The rearrangement joins TRBV11-2 to TRBJ2-1; TRBD2 aligns across 7 bases. This CDR3 spans 15 amino acids. V trimming: 5 bases; J trimming: 4 bases; junction bases outside the gene matches: 8. Germline values: CDR1 SGHAT, CDR2 FQNNGV. The CDR3 coding sequence is TGTGCCAGCAGCCATCCGGGGGGACCGTACAATGAGCAGTTCTTC. Protein sequence: CASSHPGGPYNEQFF. Using reference TRBV11-2 and TRBJ2-1 for the parts outside the CDR3, the full variable domain is EAGVAQSPRYKIIEKRQSVAFWCNPISGHATLYWYQQILGQGPKLLIQFQNNGVVDDSQLPKDRFSAERLKGVDSTLKIQPAKLEDSAVYLCASSHPGGPYNEQFFGPGTRLTVL.

The V and J genes are TRBV5-6 and TRBJ1-2; D not certain. The length of the CDR3 is 14 residues. The V end was cut by 0 bases, the J end by 0 bases, with 6 bases between. Germline V gene lookup returns CDR1 SGHDT and CDR2 YYEEEE. The CDR3 DNA follows: TGTGCCAGCAGCTTGGACCGCGCTAACTATGGCTACACCTTC. It codes for CASSLDRANYGYTF. The variable domain in full, completed from reference TRBV5-6 and TRBJ1-2, reads DAGVTQSPTHLIKTRGQQVTLRCSPKSGHDTVSWYQQALGQGPQFIFQYYEEEERQRGNFPDRFSGHQFPNYSSELNVNALLLGDSALYLCASSLDRANYGYTFGSGTRLTVV.

CDR3 protein: CAWSLLATSGYNEQFF. CDR3 nucleotide sequence: TGTGCCTGGAGTCTTCTTGCGACTAGCGGGTACAATGAGCAGTTCTTC. The chain joins TRBV30 to TRBJ2-1, with 10 bases identical to TRBD2. Unmatched junction bases numbered 8, after V lost 2 bases and J lost 4 bases. This CDR3 contains 16 residues. Germline V gene data show CDR1 as GTSNPN and CDR2 as SVGIG (reference sequence).

In this sample, this clone turned up a few times. The chain uses TRBV19 and TRBJ1-1; TRBD1 matches 7 bases. This CDR3 is built from 15 residues. J lost 0 bases, V lost 8 bases, and 9 bases had no gene match. Germline V gene lookup returns CDR1 LNHDA and CDR2 SQIVND (reference sequence). CDR3 nucleotides: TGTGCCAGTTATCCGACAGGGATTATGAACACTGAAGCTTTCTTT. Its protein product is CASYPTGIMNTEAFF.

The chain couples TRBV10-3 to TRBJ1-1; a possible D gene is TRBD1 (6 bases). Trimming removed 11 bases from V and 1 base from J, with 14 bases in between. The V gene's germline CDR1 is ENHRY and CDR2 SYGVKD. This CDR3 is 13 amino acids long. The DNA of the CDR3 is TGTGCCTGCGAGGGGGACCCGAACACTGAAGCTTTCTTT. Protein product: CACEGDPNTEAFF.

The chain links TRBV28 to TRBJ2-7, with a tentative D call TRBD1 (6 bases). The CDR3 has 15 amino acids. Germline V CDR1 and CDR2: MDHEN, SYDVKM. Between the trimmed V and J ends, which lost 6 bases and 0 bases, there was a span of 15 bases. CDR3 DNA sequence: TGTGCCAGCAGCACCGGACAGTCCAGCTCCTACGAGCAGTACTTC. Encoded protein: CASSTGQSSSYEQYF.

The chain carries TRBV27 and TRBJ1-5, with no clear D. Per the germline V gene, CDR1 is MNHEY and CDR2 is SMNVEV (reference sequence). Trimming removed 5 bases from V and 2 bases from J, with 10 bases in between. The CDR3 spans 14 residues. The CDR3 DNA reads TGTGCCAGCAGTCCAAACGGGGGCAATCAGCCCCAGCATTTT. Protein product: CASSPNGGNQPQHF.

The count of this clone is one. This chain links TRBV13 with TRBJ2-7; 7 bases are shared with TRBD2. V shed 5 bases and J 2 bases; nucleotides not matched to a gene: 9. The germline V gene encodes CDR1 PRHDT and CDR2 FYEKMQ (reference sequence). The CDR3 is 15 amino acids. The CDR3 loop is CASSPQSGNPYEQYF. CDR3 DNA sequence: TGTGCCAGCAGCCCCCAGAGCGGGAACCCCTACGAGCAGTACTTC.

The chain couples TRBV7-6 to TRBJ2-1, with 15 nucleotides matching TRBD2. The trim removed 1 base at V and 0 bases at J, leaving 1 base unmatched. The CDR3 runs to 18 residues. Germline V gene data show CDR1 as SGHVS and CDR2 as FNYEAQ. The CDR3 is CASSLEGLAGGSYNEQFF. The DNA of the CDR3 is TGTGCCAGCAGCTTAGAGGGACTAGCGGGGGGCTCCTACAATGAGCAGTTCTTC.

This clone was seen a handful of times. The chain recombines TRBV7-9 with TRBJ2-2; 7 nucleotides line up with TRBD1. This CDR3 is built from 13 residues. The ends lost 3 bases at V and 7 bases at J; junction bases unmatched: 2. Germline V gene lookup returns CDR1 SEHNR and CDR2 FQNEAQ (reference sequence). The CDR3 is CASSFGQVGELFF. The DNA of the CDR3 is TGTGCCAGCAGCTTCGGACAGGTCGGGGAGCTGTTTTTT.

J is TRBJ1-6 and V is TRBV7-2; 7 bases fit TRBD1. This CDR3 has 16 amino acids. Trimming removed 1 base from V and 7 bases from J; junction bases left unmatched: 7. The V gene's germline CDR1 is SGHTA and CDR2 FQGNSA. As DNA, the CDR3 is TGTGCCAGCAGCTTAGGCGGGACAGCTGGCAATTCACCCCTCCACTTT. Protein: CASSLGGTAGNSPLHF.

The rearrangement joins TRBV15 to TRBJ2-1; 9 bases fit TRBD2. Unmatched junction bases numbered 2, after V lost 1 base and J lost 1 base. Germline values: CDR1 LNHNV, CDR2 YYDKDF (reference sequence). The length of the CDR3 is 16 residues. CDR3 protein: CATSRGLAGSYNEQFF. In nucleotides, the CDR3 is TGTGCCACCAGCAGAGGTCTAGCGGGATCCTACAATGAGCAGTTCTTC.

The chain joins TRBV19 to TRBJ2-1, with 7 bases lining up with TRBD1. The CDR3 length is 14 residues. Per the germline V gene, CDR1 is LNHDA and CDR2 is SQIVND (reference sequence). Losses at the gene ends were 6 bases for V and 8 bases for J; bases not matched to a gene: 10. This CDR3 reads CASRGAGTVDEQFF. CDR3 bases: TGTGCCAGTAGGGGAGCCGGGACAGTAGATGAGCAGTTCTTC.